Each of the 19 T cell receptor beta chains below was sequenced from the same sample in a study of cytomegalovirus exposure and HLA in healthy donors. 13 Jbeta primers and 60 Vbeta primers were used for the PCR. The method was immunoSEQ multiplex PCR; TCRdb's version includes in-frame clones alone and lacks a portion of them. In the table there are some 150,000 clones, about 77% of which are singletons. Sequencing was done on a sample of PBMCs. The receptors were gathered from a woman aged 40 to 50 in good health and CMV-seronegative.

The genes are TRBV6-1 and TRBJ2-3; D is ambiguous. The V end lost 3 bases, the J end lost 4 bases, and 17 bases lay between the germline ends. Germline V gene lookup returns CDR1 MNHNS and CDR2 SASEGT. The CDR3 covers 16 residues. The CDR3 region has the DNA TGTGCCAGCAGTGAGAGGCGGCTGGAAGAGGCAGATACGCAGTATTTT. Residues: CASSERRLEEADTQYF.

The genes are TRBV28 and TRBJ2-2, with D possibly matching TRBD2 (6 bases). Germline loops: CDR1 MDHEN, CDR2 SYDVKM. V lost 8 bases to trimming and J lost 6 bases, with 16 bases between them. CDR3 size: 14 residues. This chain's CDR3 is CASRARGLAGELFF. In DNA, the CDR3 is TGTGCCAGCCGTGCGCGGGGTCTCGCCGGGGAGCTGTTTTTT.

CDR3 amino acids: CASRGKGWYQPQHF. CDR3 nucleotide sequence: TGTGCCAGCCGGGGGAAGGGATGGTATCAGCCCCAGCATTTT. This chain connects TRBV2 to TRBJ1-5; possible D gene TRBD1, 5 bases. Germline assignment: CDR1 SNHLY and CDR2 FYNNEI. V was shortened by 8 bases and J by 5 bases, with 16 bases between the two germline ends. The CDR3 is 14 amino acids.

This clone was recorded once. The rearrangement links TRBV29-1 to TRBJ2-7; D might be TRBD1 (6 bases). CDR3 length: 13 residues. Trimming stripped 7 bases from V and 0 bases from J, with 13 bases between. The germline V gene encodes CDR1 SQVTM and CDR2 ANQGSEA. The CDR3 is CSAQGSSSYEQYF. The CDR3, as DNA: TGCAGCGCCCAGGGGTCGAGCTCCTACGAGCAGTACTTC.

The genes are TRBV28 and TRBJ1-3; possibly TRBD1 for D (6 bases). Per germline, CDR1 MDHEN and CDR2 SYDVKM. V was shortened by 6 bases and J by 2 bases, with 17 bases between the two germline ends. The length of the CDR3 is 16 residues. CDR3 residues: CASRATGQGAGNTIYF. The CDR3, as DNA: TGTGCCAGCAGGGCTACAGGGCAGGGTGCTGGAAACACCATATATTTT.

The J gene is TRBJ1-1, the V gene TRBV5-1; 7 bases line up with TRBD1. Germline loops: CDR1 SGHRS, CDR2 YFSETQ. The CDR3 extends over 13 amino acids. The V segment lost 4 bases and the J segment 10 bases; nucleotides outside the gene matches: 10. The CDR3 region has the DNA TGCGCCAGCAGCCGAAACGACAGGGAGCCAGCTTTCTTT. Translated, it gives CASSRNDREPAFF.

The CDR3 loop reads CASSQDPQGLEHF. The CDR3 DNA reads as TGTGCCAGCAGCCAAGATCCACAGGGGCTTGAGCATTTT. This sequence joins TRBV4-2 and TRBJ1-5; 7 bases match TRBD1. The CDR3 has 13 amino acids. V was clipped by 0 bases and J by 14 bases; unmatched bases: 7. The V gene's germline CDR1 is LGHNA and CDR2 YNFKEQ.

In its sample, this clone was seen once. This CDR3 is CASSIIRGEGTGANVLTF. In DNA form, the CDR3 reads TGTGCCAGTAGTATAATCCGGGGGGAGGGGACTGGGGCCAACGTCCTGACTTTC. This chain uses TRBV19 with TRBJ2-6; 7 positions agree with TRBD2. V dropped 2 bases and J dropped 2; count of bases not matched to a gene: 9. From germline, CDR1 is LNHDA and CDR2 SQIVND (reference sequence). The CDR3 consists of 18 residues.

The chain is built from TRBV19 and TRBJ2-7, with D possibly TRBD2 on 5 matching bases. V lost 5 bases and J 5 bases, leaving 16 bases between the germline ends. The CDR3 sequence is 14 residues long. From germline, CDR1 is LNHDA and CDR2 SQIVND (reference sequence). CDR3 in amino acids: CASSPRSGFNEQYF. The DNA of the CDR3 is TGTGCCAGTAGTCCCCGGTCGGGGTTCAACGAGCAGTACTTC.

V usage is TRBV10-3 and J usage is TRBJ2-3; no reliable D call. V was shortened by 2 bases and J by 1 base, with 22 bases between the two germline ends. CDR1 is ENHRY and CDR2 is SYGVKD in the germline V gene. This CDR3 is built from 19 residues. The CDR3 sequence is CAISEMQRASASGTDTQYF. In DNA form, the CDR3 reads TGTGCCATCAGTGAGATGCAGAGAGCGTCCGCGTCGGGCACAGATACGCAGTATTTT.

As DNA, the CDR3 is TGTGCCAGCAGCTTACCCCGTTCGTACACTGAAGCTTTCTTT. Translation gives CASSLPRSYTEAFF. J is TRBJ1-1 and V is TRBV7-9; no reliable D call. The CDR3 is 14 residues long. Trimming cost V 2 bases and J 3 bases, with 10 bases left between them. Per the germline V gene, CDR1 is SEHNR and CDR2 is FQNEAQ (reference sequence).

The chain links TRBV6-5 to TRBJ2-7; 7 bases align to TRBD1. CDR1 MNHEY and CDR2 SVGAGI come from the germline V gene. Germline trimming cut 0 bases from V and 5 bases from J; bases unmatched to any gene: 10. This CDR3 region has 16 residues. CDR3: CASSYSDTGALNEQYF. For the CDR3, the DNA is TGTGCCAGCAGTTACTCGGATACAGGGGCTTTGAACGAGCAGTACTTC.

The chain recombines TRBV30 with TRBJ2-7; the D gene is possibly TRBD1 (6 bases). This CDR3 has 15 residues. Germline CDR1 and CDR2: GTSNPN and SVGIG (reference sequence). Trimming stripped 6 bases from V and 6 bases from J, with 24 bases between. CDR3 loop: CACTRRTGHPTEQYF. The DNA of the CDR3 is TGTGCCTGCACCCGGCGGACGGGACACCCTACCGAGCAGTACTTC.

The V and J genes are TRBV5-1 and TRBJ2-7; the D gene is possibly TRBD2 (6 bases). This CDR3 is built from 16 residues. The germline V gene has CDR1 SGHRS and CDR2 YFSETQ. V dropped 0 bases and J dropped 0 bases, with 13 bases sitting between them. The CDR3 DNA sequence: TGCGCCAGCAGCTTGGGAGGCGGGGAGAGCTCCTACGAGCAGTACTTC. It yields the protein CASSLGGGESSYEQYF.

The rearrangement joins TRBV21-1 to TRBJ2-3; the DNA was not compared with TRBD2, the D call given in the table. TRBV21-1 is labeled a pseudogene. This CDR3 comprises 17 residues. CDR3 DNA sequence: TGTGCCAGCAGCCCAATGGAGGGTCTAGAGATCCCAGATACGCAGTATTTT. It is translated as CASSPMEGLEIPDTQYF.

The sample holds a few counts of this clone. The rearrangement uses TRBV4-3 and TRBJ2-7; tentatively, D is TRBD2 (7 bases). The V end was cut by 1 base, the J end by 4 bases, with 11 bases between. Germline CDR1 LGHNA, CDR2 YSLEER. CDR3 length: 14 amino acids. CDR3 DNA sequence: TGCGCCAGCAGCCAAGGTCGGGGGGCGTACGAGCAGTACTTC. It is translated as CASSQGRGAYEQYF.

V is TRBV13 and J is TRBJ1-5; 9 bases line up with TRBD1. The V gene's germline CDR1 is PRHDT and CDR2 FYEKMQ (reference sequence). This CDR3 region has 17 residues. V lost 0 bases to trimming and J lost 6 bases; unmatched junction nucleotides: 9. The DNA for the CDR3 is TGTGCCAGCAGCTTAGGACAGGGGGCCACAGGCAGTCAGCCCCAGCATTTT. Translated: CASSLGQGATGSQPQHF.

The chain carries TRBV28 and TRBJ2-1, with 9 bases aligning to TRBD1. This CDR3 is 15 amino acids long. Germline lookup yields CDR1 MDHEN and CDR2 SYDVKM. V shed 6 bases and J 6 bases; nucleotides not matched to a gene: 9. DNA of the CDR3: TGTGCCAGCAGCGAGCGGGACAGGGTTTCCAATGAGCAGTTCTTC. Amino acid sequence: CASSERDRVSNEQFF.

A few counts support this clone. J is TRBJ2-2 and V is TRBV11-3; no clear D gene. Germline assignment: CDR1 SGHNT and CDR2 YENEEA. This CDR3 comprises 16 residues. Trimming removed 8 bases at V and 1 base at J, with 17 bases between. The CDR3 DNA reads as TGTGCCAGCCCGCCTTTTCGGGTAATGAACACCGGGGAGCTGTTTTTT. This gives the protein CASPPFRVMNTGELFF.